This T cell receptor (beta chain) was captured in a study of OX40 agonist ivuxolimab in advanced cancers. Overall study: Dose-escalation patients were diagnosed with hepatocellular carcinoma, melanoma, renal cell cancer or head and neck cancer. Patients achieving partial responses numbered three: one hepatocellular carcinoma case and two cutaneous melanoma cases. The study, taken as a whole, reports: A proportion of nonresponders additionally exhibited low normalized T-cell clonal expansion. Expanded clones were, on average, more numerous in CD8+ T cells than in CD4+.

The CDR3 contains 13 residues. Germline assignment: CDR1 SGDLS and CDR2 YYNGEE. The V end was cut by 0 bases, the J end by 4 bases, with 6 bases between. Method: immunoSEQ multiplex PCR; TCRdb's copy keeps in-frame clones and lacks some. The table records around 140,000 clones, about nine tenths of them present only once. With regard to this clone: Antigen specificity is unknown.

The V gene is TRBV9, the J gene TRBJ2-3; D call uncertain. The starting material was CD4+ or CD8+ T cells sorted from blood, obtained in a trial of the OX40 agonist ivuxolimab. The sequence was obtained from an adult with an advanced solid tumor such as melanoma, head and neck, liver or kidney cancer. The CDR3 here is CASSVEKPDTQYF. The CDR3 region has the DNA TGTGCCAGCAGCGTAGAAAAGCCAGATACGCAGTATTTT.